This T cell receptor beta chain was captured in a study of control samples from healthy donors and cancer patients. V was pared by 3 bases and J by 0 bases, with 17 bases between. The germline gives CDR1 KGHSH, CDR2 LQKENI. The CDR3 runs 17 residues. The data were produced by immunoSEQ multiplex PCR, yet TCRdb's version contains in-frame clones alone and is incomplete. The data show some 22,000 clones, 75% to 90% seen once. The chain links TRBV18 to TRBJ1-2; D gene uncertain. Sequencing used PBMCs. This TCR came from a man between 60 and 75 years old with head and neck cancer. In DNA, the CDR3 is TGTGCCAGCTCACCCTCACCGAAGTGGAGCCCTAACTATGGCTACACCTTC. Protein: CASSPSPKWSPNYGYTF.